This T cell receptor beta chain was documented in a study of blood T cell repertoires in COVID-19. The wider study: The United States, Italy and Spain provided the acute and convalescent COVID-19 samples.

Losses at the gene ends were 3 bases for V and 3 bases for J; bases not matched to a gene: 10. Germline V gene data show CDR1 as SGHRS and CDR2 as YFSETQ. CDR3 length: 16 amino acids. As processed by the authors: Estimation of nucleated cell counts was performed using reference gene primer amplification. Data came from immunoSEQ multiplex PCR; TCRdb stores just in-frame clones and leaves some out. V, J and clone size are those of that table, while D and trimming were read from the DNA. The repertoire holds under 250,000 clones, with around 83% as singletons. The chain is built from TRBV5-1 and TRBJ1-1, with 8 nucleotides matching TRBD1. The clonotype was recovered from a middle-aged man with active or convalescent COVID-19. Sequencing was done on a sample of peripheral blood. CDR3 nucleotide sequence: TGCGCCAGCAGCTCGACCTACAGGGGGGCGTACACTGAAGCTTTCTTT. Translation: CASSSTYRGAYTEAFF.